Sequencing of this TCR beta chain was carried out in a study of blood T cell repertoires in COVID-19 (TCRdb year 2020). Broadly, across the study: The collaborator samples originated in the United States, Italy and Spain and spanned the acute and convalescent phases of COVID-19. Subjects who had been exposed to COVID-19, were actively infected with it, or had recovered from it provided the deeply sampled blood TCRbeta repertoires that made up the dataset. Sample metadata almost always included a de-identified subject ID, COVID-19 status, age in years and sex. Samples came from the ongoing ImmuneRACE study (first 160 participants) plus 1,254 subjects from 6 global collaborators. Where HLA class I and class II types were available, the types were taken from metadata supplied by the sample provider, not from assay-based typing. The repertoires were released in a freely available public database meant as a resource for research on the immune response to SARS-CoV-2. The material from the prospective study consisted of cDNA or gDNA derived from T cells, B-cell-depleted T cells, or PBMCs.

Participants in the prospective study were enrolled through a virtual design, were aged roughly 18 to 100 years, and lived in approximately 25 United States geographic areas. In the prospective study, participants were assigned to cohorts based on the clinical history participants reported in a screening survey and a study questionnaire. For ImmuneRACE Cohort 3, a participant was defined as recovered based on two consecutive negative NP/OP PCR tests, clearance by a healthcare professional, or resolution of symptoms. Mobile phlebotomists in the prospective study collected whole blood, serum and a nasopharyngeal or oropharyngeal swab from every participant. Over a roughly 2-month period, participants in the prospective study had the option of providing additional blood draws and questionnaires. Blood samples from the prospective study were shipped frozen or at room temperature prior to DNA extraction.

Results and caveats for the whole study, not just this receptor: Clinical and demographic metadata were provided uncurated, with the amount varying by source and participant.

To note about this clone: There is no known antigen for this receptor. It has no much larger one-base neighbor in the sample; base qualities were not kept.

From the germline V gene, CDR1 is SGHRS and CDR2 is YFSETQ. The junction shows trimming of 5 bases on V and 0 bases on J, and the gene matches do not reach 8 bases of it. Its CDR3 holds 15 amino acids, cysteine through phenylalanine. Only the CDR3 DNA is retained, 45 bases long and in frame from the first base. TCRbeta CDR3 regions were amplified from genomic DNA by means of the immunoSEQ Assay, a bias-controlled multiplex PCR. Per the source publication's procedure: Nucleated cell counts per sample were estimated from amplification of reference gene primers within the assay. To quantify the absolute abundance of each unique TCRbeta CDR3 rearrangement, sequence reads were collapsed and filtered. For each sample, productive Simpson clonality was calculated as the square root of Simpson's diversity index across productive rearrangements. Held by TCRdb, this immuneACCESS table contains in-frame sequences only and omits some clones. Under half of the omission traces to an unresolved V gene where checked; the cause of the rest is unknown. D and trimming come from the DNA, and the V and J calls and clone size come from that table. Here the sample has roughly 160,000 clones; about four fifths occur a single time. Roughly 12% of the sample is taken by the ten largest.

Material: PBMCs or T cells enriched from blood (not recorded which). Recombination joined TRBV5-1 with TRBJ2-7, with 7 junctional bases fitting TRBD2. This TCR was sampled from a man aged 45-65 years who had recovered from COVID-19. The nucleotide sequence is TGCGCCAGCAGTTCCGGGACTAAGGTCTCCTACGAGCAGTACTTC. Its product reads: CASSSGTKVSYEQYF.